These 3 T cell receptor beta chains share one sample of origin, sequenced in a study of blood T cell repertoires in COVID-19. Using immunoSEQ multiplex PCR, the repertoire was profiled, and TCRdb retains in-frame clones only, with some absent. The sample records 300,000 or so clones, more than 70% being singletons. Sequences were obtained from peripheral blood. The source of these receptors is a woman aged 50 to 60 who had recovered from COVID-19.

The J gene is TRBJ2-2, the V gene TRBV30, with 10 bases lining up with TRBD1. Germline trimming cut 3 bases from V and 5 bases from J; bases unmatched to any gene: 6. CDR3 size: 15 residues. CDR1 is GTSNPN, CDR2 SVGIG, per germline (reference sequence). The DNA of the CDR3 is TGTGCCTGGAGGTTCTTGGGACAGGGGACCGGGGAGCTGTTTTTT. Translated: CAWRFLGQGTGELFF.

This clone was seen a few times. The sample has other DNA sequences that encode this CDR3 too. This rearrangement joins TRBV7-9 to TRBJ1-1; 8 bases align to TRBD1. Germline V gene data show CDR1 as SEHNR and CDR2 as FQNEAQ (reference sequence). The J segment lost 1 base and the V segment lost 5 bases, leaving 3 bases of the junction unmatched. The CDR3 is 14 residues long. The CDR3 spells CASSQGQGNTEAFF. The CDR3 DNA reads as TGTGCCAGCAGCCAAGGACAGGGGAACACTGAAGCTTTCTTT.

This chain uses TRBV3-1 (or the pseudogene TRBV3-2) with TRBJ2-5, with 7 bases lining up with TRBD1. V gave up 5 bases and J gave up 2 bases; unmatched junction bases: 8. CDR1 and CDR2 from the germline V gene are LGHDT and YNNKEL (reference sequence). This CDR3 is built from 15 residues. The chain's CDR3 is CASSINTGEQETQYF. The CDR3 nucleotides are TGTGCCAGCAGCATAAACACAGGGGAACAAGAGACCCAGTACTTC.